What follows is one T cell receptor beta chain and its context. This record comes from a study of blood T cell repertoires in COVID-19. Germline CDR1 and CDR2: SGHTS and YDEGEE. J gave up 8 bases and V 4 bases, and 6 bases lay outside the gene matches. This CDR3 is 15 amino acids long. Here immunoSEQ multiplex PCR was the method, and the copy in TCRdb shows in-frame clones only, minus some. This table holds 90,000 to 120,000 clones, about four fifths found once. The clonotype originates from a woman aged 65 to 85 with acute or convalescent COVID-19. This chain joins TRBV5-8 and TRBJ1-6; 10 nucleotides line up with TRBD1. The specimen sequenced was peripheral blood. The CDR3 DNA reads TGTGCCAGCAGCAGACAGGGGGCACTTCATTCACCCCTCCACTTT. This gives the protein CASSRQGALHSPLHF.